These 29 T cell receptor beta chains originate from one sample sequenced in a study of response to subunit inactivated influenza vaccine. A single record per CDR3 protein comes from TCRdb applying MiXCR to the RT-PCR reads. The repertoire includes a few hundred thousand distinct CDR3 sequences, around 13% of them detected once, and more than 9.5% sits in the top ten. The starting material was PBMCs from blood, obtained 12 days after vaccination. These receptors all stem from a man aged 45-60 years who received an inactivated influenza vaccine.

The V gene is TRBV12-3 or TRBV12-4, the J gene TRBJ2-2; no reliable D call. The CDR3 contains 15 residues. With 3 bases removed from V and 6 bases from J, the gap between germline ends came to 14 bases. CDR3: CASSFQAPPAGELFF. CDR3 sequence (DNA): TGTGCCAGCAGTTTTCAGGCCCCTCCCGCCGGGGAGCTGTTTTTT.

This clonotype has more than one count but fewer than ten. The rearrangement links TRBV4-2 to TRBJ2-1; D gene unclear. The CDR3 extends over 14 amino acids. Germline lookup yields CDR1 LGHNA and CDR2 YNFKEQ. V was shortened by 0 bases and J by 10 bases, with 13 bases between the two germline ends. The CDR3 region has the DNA TGTGCCAGCAGCCAAGAAGCGTCGCGGCGGGAGCAGTTCTTC. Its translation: CASSQEASRREQFF.

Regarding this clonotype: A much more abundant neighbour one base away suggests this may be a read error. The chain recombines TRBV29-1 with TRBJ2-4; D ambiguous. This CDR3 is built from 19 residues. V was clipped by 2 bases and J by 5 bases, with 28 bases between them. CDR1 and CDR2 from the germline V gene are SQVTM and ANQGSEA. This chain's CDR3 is CSVERFNRVLPISQNIQYF. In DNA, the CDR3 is TGCAGCGTTGAAAGGTTTAATCGGGTTCTTCCGATTAGCCAAAACATTCAGTACTTC.

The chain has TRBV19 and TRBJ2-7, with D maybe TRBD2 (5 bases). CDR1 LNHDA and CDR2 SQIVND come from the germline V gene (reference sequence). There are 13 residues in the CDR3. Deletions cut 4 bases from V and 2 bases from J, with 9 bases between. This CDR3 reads CASSTTGTYEQYF. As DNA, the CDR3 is TGTGCCAGTAGTACTACCGGGACCTACGAGCAGTACTTC.

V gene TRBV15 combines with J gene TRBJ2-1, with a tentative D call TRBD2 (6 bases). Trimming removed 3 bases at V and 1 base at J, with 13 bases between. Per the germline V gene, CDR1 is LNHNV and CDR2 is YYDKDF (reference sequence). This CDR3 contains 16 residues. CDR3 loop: CATSRGRDLSYNEQFF. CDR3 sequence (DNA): TGTGCCACCAGCAGGGGCCGGGACTTATCCTACAATGAGCAGTTCTTC.

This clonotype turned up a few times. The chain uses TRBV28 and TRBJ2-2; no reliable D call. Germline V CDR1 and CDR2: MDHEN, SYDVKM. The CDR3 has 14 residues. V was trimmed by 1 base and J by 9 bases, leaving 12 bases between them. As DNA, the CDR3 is TGTGCCAGCAGTTTATTCGAGGACCCCCGGGAGCTGTTTTTT. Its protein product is CASSLFEDPRELFF.

The CDR3 sequence: CASAPGTGGYEQYF. The DNA for the CDR3 is TGTGCCAGCGCCCCTGGGACAGGGGGCTACGAGCAGTACTTC. The chain recombines TRBV18 with TRBJ2-7, with TRBD1 identical over 11 bases. J lost 3 bases, V lost 8 bases, and 6 bases had no gene match. CDR1 is KGHSH, CDR2 LQKENI, per germline. The CDR3 totals 14 residues. Together with reference TRBV18 and TRBJ2-7, the CDR3 gives the full variable domain: NAGVMQNPRHLVRRRGQEARLRCSPMKGHSHVYWYRQLPEEGLKFMVYLQKENIIDESGMPKERFSAEFPKEGPSILRIQQVVRGDSAAYFCASAPGTGGYEQYFGPGTRLTVT.

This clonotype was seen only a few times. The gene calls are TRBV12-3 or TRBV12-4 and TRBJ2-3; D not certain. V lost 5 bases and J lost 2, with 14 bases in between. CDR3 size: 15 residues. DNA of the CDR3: TGTGCCAGCAGTCCCCTCGGACGGCCCACAGATACGCAGTATTTT. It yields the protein CASSPLGRPTDTQYF.

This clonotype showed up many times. CDR3 loop: CASSPGTVYNSPLHF. For the CDR3, the DNA is TGTGCCAGCAGTCCCGGGACCGTGTATAATTCACCCCTCCACTTT. The chain has TRBV12-3 or TRBV12-4 and TRBJ1-6, with a tentative D call TRBD1 (5 bases). This CDR3 has 15 amino acids. With 5 bases removed from V and 4 bases from J, the gap between germline ends came to 12 bases.

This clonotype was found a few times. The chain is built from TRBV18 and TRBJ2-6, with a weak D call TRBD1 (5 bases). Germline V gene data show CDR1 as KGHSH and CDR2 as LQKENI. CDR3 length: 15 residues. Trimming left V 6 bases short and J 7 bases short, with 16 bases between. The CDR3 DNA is TGTGCCAGCTCCCCCAGACAGCCTGAAGCCAACGTCCTGACTTTC. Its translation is CASSPRQPEANVLTF.

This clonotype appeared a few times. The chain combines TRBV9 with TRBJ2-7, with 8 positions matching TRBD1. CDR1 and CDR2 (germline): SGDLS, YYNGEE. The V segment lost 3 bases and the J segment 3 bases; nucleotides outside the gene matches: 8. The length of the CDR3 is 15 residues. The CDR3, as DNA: TGTGCCAGCAGCGCCACCGGGACAGGACTCTACGAGCAGTACTTC. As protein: CASSATGTGLYEQYF.

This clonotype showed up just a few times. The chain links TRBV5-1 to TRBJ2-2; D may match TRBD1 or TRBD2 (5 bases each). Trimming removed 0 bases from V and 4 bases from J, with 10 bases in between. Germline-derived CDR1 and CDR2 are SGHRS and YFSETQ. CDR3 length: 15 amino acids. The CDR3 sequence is CASSLVAGSTGELFF. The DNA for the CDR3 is TGCGCCAGCAGCTTGGTGGCAGGGAGCACCGGGGAGCTGTTTTTT.

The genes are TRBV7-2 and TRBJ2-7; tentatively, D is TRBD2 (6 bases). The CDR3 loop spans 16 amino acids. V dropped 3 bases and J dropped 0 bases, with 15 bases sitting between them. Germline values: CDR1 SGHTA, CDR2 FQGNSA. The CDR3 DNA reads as TGTGCCAGCAGCTTGATCGGGACTCCCAGCTCCTACGAGCAGTACTTC. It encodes CASSLIGTPSSYEQYF.

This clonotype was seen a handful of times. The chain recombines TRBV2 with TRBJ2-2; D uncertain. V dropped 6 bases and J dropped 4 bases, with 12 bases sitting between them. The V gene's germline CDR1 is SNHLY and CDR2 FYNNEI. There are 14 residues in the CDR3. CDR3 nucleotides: TGTGCCAGCAGGGCCGATGTCGGCACCGGGGAGCTGTTTTTT. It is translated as CASRADVGTGELFF.

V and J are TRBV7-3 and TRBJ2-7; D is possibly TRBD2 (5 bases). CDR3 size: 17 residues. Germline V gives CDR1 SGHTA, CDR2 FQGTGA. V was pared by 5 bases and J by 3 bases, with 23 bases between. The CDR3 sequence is CASSPSPFGLILYEQYF. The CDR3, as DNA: TGTGCCAGCAGCCCGAGCCCCTTCGGACTGATCCTCTACGAGCAGTACTTC.

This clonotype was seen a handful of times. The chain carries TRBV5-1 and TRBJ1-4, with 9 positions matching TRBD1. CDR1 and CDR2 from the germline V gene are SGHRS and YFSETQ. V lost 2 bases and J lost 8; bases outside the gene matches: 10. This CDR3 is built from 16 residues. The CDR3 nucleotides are TGCGCCAGCAGCTTCAACCCGGGACAGGGACTCGAAAAACTGTTTTTT. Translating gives CASSFNPGQGLEKLFF.

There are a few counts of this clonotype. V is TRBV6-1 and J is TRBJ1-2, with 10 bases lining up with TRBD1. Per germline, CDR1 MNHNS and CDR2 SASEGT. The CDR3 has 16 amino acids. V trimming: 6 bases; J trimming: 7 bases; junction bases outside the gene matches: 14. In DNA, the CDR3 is TGTGCCAGCAGCCCCTACCCGACAGGGGGCATGGGTGGCTACACCTTC. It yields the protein CASSPYPTGGMGGYTF.

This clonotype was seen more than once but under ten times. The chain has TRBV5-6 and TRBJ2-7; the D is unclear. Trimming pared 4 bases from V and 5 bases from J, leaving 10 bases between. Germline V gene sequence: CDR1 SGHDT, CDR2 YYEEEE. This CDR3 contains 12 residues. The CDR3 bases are TGTGCCAGCAGCGGTTTGGGCGACGAGCAGTACTTC. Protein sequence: CASSGLGDEQYF.

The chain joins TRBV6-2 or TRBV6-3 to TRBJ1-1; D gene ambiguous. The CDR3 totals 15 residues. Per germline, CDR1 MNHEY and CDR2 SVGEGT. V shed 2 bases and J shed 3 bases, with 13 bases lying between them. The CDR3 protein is CASSYGRAQDTEAFF. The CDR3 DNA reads TGTGCCAGCAGTTACGGTCGGGCGCAGGACACTGAAGCTTTCTTT.

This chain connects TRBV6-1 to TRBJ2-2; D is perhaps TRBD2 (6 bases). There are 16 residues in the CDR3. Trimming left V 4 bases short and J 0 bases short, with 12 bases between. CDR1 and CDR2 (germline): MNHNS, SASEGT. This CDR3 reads CASSAGTPSNTGELFF. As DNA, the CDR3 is TGTGCCAGCAGTGCCGGGACTCCGTCGAACACCGGGGAGCTGTTTTTT.

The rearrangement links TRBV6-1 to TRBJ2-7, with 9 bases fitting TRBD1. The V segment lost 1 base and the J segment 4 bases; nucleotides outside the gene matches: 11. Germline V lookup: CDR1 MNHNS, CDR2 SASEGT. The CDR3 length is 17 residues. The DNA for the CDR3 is TGTGCCAGCAGTGAAGTGGGAGGACAGGGGTCGGTGTACGAGCAGTACTTC. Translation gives CASSEVGGQGSVYEQYF.

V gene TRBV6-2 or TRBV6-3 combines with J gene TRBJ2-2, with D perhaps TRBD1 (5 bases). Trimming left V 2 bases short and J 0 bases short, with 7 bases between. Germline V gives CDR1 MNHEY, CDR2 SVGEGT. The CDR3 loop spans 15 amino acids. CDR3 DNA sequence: TGTGCCAGCAGTTACGACAGCCCGAACACCGGGGAGCTGTTTTTT. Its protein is CASSYDSPNTGELFF.

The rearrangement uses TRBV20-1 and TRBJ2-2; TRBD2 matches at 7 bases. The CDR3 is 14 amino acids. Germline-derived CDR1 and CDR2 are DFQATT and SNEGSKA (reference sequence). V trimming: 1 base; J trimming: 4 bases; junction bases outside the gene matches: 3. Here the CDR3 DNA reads TGCAGTGCTAGAGCGGGGGGAGTCACCGGGGAGCTGTTTTTT. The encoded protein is CSARAGGVTGELFF.

The chain's CDR3 is CASSPRTGEGYTF. The DNA for the CDR3 is TGTGCCAGCAGCCCCAGGACAGGGGAGGGCTACACCTTC. The rearrangement joins TRBV14 to TRBJ1-2; 9 bases align to TRBD1. CDR3 length: 13 amino acids. Germline assignment: CDR1 SGHDN and CDR2 FVKESK. V lost 4 bases and J lost 8; bases outside the gene matches: 5.

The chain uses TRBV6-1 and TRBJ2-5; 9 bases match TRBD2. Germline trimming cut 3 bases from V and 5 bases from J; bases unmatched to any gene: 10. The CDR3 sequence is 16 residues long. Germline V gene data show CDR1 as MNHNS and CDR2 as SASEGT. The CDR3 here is CASSDSGGVTWETQYF. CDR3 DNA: TGTGCCAGCAGTGATAGCGGGGGAGTTACGTGGGAGACCCAGTACTTC.

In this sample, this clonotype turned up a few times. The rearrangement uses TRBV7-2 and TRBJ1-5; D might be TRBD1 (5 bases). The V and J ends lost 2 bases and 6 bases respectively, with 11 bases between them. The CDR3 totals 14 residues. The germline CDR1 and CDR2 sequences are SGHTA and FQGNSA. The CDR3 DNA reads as TGTGCCAGCAGCTTAAAGTGGGGGACTCAGCCCCAGCATTTT. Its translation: CASSLKWGTQPQHF.

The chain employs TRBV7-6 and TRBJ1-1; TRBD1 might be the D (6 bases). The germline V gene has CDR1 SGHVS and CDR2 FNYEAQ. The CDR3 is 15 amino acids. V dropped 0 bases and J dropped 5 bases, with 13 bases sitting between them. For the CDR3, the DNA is TGTGCCAGCAGCTTAGCGGAGGGGGGTGGGACTGAAGCTTTCTTT. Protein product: CASSLAEGGGTEAFF. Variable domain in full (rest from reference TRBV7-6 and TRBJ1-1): GAGVSQSPRYKVTKRGQDVALRCDPISGHVSLYWYRQALGQGPEFLTYFNYEAQQDKSGLPNDRFSAERPEGSISTLTIQRTEQRDSAMYRCASSLAEGGGTEAFFGQGTRLTVV.

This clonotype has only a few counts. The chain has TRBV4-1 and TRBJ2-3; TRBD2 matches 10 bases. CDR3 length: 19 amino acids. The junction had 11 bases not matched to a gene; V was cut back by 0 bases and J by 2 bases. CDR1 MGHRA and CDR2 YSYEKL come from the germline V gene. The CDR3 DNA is TGCGCCAGCAGCCAAGAAGGAGGTAGCGGGGGGTACCTCACAGATACGCAGTATTTT. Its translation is CASSQEGGSGGYLTDTQYF.

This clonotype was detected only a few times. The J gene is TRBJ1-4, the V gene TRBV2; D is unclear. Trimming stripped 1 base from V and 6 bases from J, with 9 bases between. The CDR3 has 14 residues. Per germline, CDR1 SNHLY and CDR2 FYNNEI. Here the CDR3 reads CASSEGALDEKLFF. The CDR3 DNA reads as TGTGCCAGCAGTGAAGGGGCTCTAGATGAAAAACTGTTTTTT.